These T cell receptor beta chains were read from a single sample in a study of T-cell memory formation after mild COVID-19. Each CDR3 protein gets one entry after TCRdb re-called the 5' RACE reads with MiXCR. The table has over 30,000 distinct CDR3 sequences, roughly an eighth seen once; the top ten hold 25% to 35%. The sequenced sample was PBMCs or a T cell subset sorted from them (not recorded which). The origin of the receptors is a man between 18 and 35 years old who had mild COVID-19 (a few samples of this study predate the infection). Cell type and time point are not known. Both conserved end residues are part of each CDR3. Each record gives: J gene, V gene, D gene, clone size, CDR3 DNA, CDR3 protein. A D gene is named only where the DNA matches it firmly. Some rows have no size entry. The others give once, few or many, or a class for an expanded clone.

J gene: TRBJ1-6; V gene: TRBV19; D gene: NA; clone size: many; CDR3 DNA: TGTGCCAGTAGTATATCCCAATCGGACGTTAATTCACCCCTCCACTTT; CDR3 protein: CASSISQSDVNSPLHF
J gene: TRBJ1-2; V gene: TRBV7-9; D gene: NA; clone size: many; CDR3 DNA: TGTGCCAGCGACGCCTATGGCTACACCTTC; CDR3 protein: CASDAYGYTF
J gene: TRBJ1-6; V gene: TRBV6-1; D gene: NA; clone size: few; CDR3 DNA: TGTGCCAGCAATCCGACGGATGCGAATCATTCACCCCTCCACTTT; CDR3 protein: CASNPTDANHSPLHF
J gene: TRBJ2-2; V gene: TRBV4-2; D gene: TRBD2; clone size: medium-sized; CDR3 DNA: TGTGCCAGCAGCCAAGATCCGGGGGGGGCCACCGGGGAGCTGTTTTTT; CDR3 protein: CASSQDPGGATGELFF
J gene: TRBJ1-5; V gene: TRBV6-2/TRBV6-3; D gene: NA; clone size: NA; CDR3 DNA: TGTGCCAGCAGACCTCAAACCATCCTGCAGCCCCAGCATTTT; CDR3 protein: CASRPQTILQPQHF
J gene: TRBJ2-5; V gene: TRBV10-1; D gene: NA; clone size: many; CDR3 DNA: TGCGCCAGCAGTGAGAGGAGGGTTGAGACCCAGTACTTC; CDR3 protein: CASSERRVETQYF
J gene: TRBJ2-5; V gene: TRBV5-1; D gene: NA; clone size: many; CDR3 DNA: TGCGCCAGCAGCTCTGGCAGACAAGAGACCCAGTACTTC; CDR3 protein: CASSSGRQETQYF
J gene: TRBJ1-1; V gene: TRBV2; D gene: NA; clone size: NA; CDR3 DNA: TGTGCCAGCGCCGGGACGCCCGGCCAAGCTTTCTTT; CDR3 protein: CASAGTPGQAFF
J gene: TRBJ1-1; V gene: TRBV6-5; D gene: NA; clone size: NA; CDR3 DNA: TGTGCCAGCAGTCCGGACCTCTCGGATGAAGCTTTCTTT; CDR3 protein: CASSPDLSDEAFF
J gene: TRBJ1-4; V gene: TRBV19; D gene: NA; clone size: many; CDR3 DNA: TGTGCCAGTAGTATGAAACAGGATGAAAAACTGTTTTTT; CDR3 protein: CASSMKQDEKLFF
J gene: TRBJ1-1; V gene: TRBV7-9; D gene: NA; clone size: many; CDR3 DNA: TGTGCCAGCAGCTTACGCGGATTGGACACTGAAGCTTTCTTT; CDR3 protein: CASSLRGLDTEAFF
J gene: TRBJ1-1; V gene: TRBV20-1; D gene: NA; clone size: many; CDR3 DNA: TGCAGTGTCCCTACACAGTCTGAAGCTTTCTTT; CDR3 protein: CSVPTQSEAFF
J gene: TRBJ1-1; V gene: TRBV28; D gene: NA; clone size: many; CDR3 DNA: TGTGCCACCGAGCTTTTCGGGAACACTGAAGCTTTCTTT; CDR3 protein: CATELFGNTEAFF
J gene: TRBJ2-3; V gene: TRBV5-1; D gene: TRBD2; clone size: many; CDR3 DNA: TGCGCCAGCAGCTTGGATCTAGCGGGGGGACCGGATACGCAGTATTTT; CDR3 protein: CASSLDLAGGPDTQYF
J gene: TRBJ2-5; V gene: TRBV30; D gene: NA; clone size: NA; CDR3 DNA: TGTGCCTGGCGGGAGCCCCAAGAGACCCAGTACTTC; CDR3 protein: CAWREPQETQYF
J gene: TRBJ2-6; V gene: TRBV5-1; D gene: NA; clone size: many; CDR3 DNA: TGCGCCAGCAGCTTCTTCTCTGGGGCCAACGTCCTGACTTTC; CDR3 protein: CASSFFSGANVLTF
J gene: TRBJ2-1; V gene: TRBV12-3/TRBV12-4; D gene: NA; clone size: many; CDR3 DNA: TGTGCCAGCAGCGAAGGGGGCAATGAGCAGTTCTTC; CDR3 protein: CASSEGGNEQFF
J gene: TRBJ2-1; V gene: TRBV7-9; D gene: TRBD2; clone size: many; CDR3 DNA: TGTGCCAGCAGCTTGCTAGCGGGGGCCTACAATGAGCAGTTCTTC; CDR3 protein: CASSLLAGAYNEQFF
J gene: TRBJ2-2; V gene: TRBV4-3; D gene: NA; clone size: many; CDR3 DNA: TGCGCCAGCAGCCTCACGGTGAACACCGGGGAGCTGTTTTTT; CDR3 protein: CASSLTVNTGELFF
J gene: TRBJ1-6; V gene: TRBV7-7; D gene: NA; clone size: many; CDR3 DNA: TGTGCTAGCAGCTTAGAGTCCGCCGGGGGAAATTCACCCCTCCACTTT; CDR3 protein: CASSLESAGGNSPLHF
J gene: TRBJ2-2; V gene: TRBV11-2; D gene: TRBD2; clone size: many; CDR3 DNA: TGTGCCAGCAGCCCGCCGGTCGGCGGGGGGAGGACCGGGGAGCTGTTTTTT; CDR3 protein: CASSPPVGGGRTGELFF
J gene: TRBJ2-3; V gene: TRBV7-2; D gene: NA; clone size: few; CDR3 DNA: TGTGCCAGCAGCTTAGGTACCAGGACTAGCACAGATACGCAGTATTTT; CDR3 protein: CASSLGTRTSTDTQYF
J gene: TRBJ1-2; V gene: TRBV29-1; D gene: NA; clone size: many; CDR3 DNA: TGCAGCGCTACAGGGCCCAACTATGGCTACACCTTC; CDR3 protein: CSATGPNYGYTF
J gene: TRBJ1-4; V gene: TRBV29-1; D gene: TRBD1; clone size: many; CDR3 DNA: TGCAGCGTTAAGACAGGGAGTAATGAAAAACTGTTTTTT; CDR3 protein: CSVKTGSNEKLFF
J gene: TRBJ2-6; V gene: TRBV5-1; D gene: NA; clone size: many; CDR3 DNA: TGCGCCAGCAGCTTGTACTCTGGGGCCAACGTCCTGACTTTC; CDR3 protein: CASSLYSGANVLTF
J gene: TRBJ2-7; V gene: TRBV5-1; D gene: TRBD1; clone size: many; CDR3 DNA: TGCGCCAGCGCCGCTCAGGCAGGGGGTTTGTACGAGCAGTACTTC; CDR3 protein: CASAAQAGGLYEQYF
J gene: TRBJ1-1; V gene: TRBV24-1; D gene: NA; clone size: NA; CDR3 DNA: TGTGCCACCAGACTCTCCGGGAACACTGAAGCTTTCTTT; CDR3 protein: CATRLSGNTEAFF
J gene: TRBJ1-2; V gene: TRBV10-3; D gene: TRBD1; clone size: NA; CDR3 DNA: TGTGCCATCAGGGGACAGGGGGCTGAGCCGGGCTACACCTTC; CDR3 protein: CAIRGQGAEPGYTF
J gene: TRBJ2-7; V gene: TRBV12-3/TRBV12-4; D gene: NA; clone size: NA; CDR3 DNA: TGTGCCAGCAGTTCGGACAGCTCTAGCTACGAGCAGTACTTC; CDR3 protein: CASSSDSSSYEQYF
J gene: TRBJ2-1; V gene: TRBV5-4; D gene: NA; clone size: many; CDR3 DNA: TGTGCCAGCAGCTTGCTTTCCCAGCACGACAATGAGCAGTTCTTC; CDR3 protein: CASSLLSQHDNEQFF
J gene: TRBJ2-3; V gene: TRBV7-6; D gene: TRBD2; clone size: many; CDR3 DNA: TGTGCCAGCAGCTTACTAGCGGGTCTTTACACAGATACGCAGTATTTT; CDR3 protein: CASSLLAGLYTDTQYF
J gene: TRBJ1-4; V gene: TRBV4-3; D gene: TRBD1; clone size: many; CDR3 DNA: TGCGCCAGCAGCCAAGGACCGAGGGGAGACAGGGGTATGGAACTGTTTTTT; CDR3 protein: CASSQGPRGDRGMELFF
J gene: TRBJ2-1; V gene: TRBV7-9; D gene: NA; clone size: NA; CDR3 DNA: TGTGCCAGCAGCTTAGGGGGGGGCCTCTACAATGAGCAGTTCTTC; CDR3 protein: CASSLGGGLYNEQFF
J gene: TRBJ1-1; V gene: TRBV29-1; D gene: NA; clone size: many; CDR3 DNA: TGCAGCGGGTATAAGTTGATGAACACTGAAGCTTTCTTT; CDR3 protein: CSGYKLMNTEAFF
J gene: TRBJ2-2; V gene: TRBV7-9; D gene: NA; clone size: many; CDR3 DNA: TGTGCCAGCAGCAGCGGCGGGGGCCTACACACCGGGGAGCTGTTTTTT; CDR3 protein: CASSSGGGLHTGELFF
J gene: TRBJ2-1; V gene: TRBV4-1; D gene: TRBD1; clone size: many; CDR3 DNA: TGCGCCAGCAGCGGGCACAGGGTTAGAGGGCCAGGGGGATACAATGAGCAGTTCTTC; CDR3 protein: CASSGHRVRGPGGYNEQFF
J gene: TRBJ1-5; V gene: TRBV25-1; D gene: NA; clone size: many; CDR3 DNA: TGTGCCAGCAGTGATGAGGATCAGCCCCAGCATTTT; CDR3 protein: CASSDEDQPQHF
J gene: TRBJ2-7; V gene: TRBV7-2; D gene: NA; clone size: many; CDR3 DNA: TGTGCCAGCGCTATTTCCTACGAGCAGTACTTC; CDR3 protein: CASAISYEQYF
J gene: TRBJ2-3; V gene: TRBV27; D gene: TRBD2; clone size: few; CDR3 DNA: TGTGCCAGCTGGCCCCGGAGGCGGGGGGTTACAGATACGCAGTATTTT; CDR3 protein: CASWPRRRGVTDTQYF
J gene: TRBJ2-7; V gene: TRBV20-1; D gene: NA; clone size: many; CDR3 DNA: TGCAGTGCTGGGGCCCCGCTCGAGCAGTACTTC; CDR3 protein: CSAGAPLEQYF
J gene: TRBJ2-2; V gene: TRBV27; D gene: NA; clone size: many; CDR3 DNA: TGTGCCAGCAGTTTAACGCCAGGACTAAGGACCGGGGAGCTGTTTTTT; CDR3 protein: CASSLTPGLRTGELFF
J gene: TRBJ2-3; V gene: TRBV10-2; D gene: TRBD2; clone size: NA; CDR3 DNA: TGCGCCAGCTGTTGGACTAGCGCCACAGATACGCAGTATTTT; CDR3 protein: CASCWTSATDTQYF
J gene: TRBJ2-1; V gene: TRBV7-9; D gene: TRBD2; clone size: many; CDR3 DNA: TGTGCCAGCAGCTCCCAGAGCGGGGGGGTTAATGAGCAGTTCTTC; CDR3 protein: CASSSQSGGVNEQFF
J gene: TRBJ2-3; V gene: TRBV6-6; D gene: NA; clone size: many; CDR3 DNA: TGTGCCAGCAGTTACGGATTTAAAAACACAGATACGCAGTATTTT; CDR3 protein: CASSYGFKNTDTQYF
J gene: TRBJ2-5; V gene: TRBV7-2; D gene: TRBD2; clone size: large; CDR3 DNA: TGTGCCAGCAGCGGGAAGGGACTAGCGGGAGAGACCCAGTACTTC; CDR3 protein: CASSGKGLAGETQYF
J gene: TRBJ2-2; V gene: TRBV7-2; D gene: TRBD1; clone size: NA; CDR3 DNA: TGTGCCAGCAGCTCGACAGGGGCCGGAACCGGGGAGCTGTTTTTT; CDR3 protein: CASSSTGAGTGELFF
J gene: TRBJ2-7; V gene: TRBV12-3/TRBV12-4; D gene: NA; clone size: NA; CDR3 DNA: TGTGCCAGCACCCATGGGGGCACCATGTCCTACGAGCAGTACTTC; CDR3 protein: CASTHGGTMSYEQYF
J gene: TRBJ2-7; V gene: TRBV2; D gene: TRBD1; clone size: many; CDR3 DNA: TGTGCCAGCAGTGCTCGGGCAGGGGGCCTCGAGCAGTACTTC; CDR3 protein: CASSARAGGLEQYF
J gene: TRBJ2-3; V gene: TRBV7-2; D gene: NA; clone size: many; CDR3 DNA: TGTGCCAGCACTATTCCGGGACACCGCACAGATACGCAGTATTTT; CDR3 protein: CASTIPGHRTDTQYF
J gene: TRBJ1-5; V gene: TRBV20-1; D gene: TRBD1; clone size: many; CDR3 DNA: TGCAGTGCTAGATCGGCGCAGGGGGCAAATCAGCCCCAGCATTTT; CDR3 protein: CSARSAQGANQPQHF
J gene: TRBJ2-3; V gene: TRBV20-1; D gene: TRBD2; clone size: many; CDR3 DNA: TGCAGTGCTAGTAGAGGTACCAGCGGGGGGGGCACAGATACGCAGTATTTT; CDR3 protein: CSASRGTSGGGTDTQYF
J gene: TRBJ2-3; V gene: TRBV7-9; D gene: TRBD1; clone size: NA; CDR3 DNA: TGTGCCAGCAGTAGACCTGGGACAGCCACAGATACGCAGTATTTT; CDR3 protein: CASSRPGTATDTQYF
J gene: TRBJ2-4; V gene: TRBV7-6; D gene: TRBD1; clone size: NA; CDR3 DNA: TGTGCCAGCAGCTCCCCGACAGGGGGCGAAAACATTCAGTACTTC; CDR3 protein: CASSSPTGGENIQYF
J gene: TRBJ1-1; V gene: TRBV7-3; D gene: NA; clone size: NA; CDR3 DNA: TGTGCCAGCAGCTCGGCCGGGAACACTGAAGCTTTCTTT; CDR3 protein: CASSSAGNTEAFF
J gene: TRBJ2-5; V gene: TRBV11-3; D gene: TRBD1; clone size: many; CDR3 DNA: TGTGCCAGCAGCTTGGGACAGGGAGCGGGGGAGACCCAGTACTTC; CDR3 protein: CASSLGQGAGETQYF
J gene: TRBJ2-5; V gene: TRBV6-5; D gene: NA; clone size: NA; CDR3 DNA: TGTGCCAGCAGCCTCTTTGGGGGCCCCCAAGAGACCCAGTACTTC; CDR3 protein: CASSLFGGPQETQYF
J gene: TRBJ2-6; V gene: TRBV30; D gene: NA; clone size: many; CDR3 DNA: TGTGCCTGGGGAATGAAACACTCTGGGGCCAACGTCCTGACTTTC; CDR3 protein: CAWGMKHSGANVLTF
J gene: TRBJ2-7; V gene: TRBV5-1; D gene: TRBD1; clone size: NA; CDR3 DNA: TGCGCCAGCAGCTCGGACAGGGGGAATCGGTACTTC; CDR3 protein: CASSSDRGNRYF
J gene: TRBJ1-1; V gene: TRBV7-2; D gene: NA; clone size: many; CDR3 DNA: TGTGCCAGCAGCTTACTCCGGGGGGCAGACTTAAACACTGAAGCTTTCTTT; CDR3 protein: CASSLLRGADLNTEAFF
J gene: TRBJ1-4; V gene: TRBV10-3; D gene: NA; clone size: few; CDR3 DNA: TGTGCCATAGGACAGACAACTAATGAAAAACTGTTTTTT; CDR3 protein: CAIGQTTNEKLFF